This TCR beta chain appears in the sequencing data of a study of CD8+CD57+ T cells in acquired aplastic anemia. Profiling that covered TCR beta VDJ and CDR3 relied on genomic DNA as its template. TCRdb used MiXCR to reprocess the reads, holding one entry per CDR3 protein. This sample yields 200,000 to 250,000 distinct CDR3 sequences, of which 34% are seen a single time; around 1.1% belongs to the top ten. Trimming left V 0 bases short and J 4 bases short, with 11 bases between. Germline CDR1 reads SGHRS; CDR2 reads YFSETQ. CDR3 length: 15 amino acids. The chain joins TRBV5-1 to TRBJ2-1; possibly TRBD1 for D (6 bases). Sample: sorted CD4+, CD8+, or CD8+CD57+ T cells (not recorded which) from PBMCs. The sequence came from a human donor in good health, serving as a control. The chain's CDR3 is CASSLGGTPYNEQFF. In DNA form, the CDR3 reads TGCGCCAGCAGCTTGGGGGGGACACCATACAATGAGCAGTTCTTC.